This is a list of T cell receptor beta chains from one sample in a study of cytomegalovirus exposure and HLA in healthy donors. Produced via immunoSEQ multiplex PCR; TCRdb's table is partial and in-frame only. The sample yields fewer than 120,000 clones, approximately 88% seen once. The specimen sequenced was PBMCs. These receptors were collected from a woman aged 25-40 years in good health and CMV-seropositive. Each CDR3 is given with its conserved first and last residue. The D gene is left open where the match is weak. Rows may omit the clone size; those that give it use once, few, many or a size class.

TRBV4-1	-	-	TRBJ2-7	16	CASSQGPAGATYEQYF	TGCGCCAGCAGCCAAGGCCCAGCAGGGGCCACCTACGAGCAGTACTTC
TRBV7-2	-	-	TRBJ2-5	13	CASSLSFSETQYF	TGTGCCAGCAGCTTAAGCTTTAGTGAGACCCAGTACTTC
TRBV5-1	-	TRBD2	TRBJ2-5	17	CASSLVGGGKRVETQYF	TGCGCCAGCAGCTTGGTCGGGGGAGGGAAGCGAGTAGAGACCCAGTACTTC
TRBV5-4	-	TRBD1	TRBJ2-1	16	CASSLSGTGVQNEQFF	TGTGCCAGCAGCTTGAGTGGGACAGGGGTTCAGAATGAGCAGTTCTTC
TRBV28	-	TRBD1	TRBJ1-5	15	CASRSWGQGDQPQHF	TGTGCCAGCAGATCTTGGGGACAGGGCGATCAGCCCCAGCATTTT
TRBV7-9	-	-	TRBJ2-5	14	CASSPGNSQETQYF	TGTGCCAGCTCCCCAGGGAACTCACAAGAGACCCAGTACTTC
TRBV7-2	-	TRBD2	TRBJ2-3	19	CASSAPSKTSGGATDTQYF	TGTGCCAGCAGCGCTCCCTCAAAGACTAGCGGGGGGGCTACAGATACGCAGTATTTT
TRBV7-6	-	TRBD1	TRBJ2-7	14	CASSATGLSYEQYF	TGTGCCAGCAGCGCGACAGGGCTCTCCTACGAGCAGTACTTC
TRBV6-1	-	-	TRBJ2-7	14	CASSARRESYEQYF	TGTGCCAGCAGTGCCAGACGGGAATCCTACGAGCAGTACTTC
TRBV2	-	TRBD1	TRBJ2-1	15	CASSPGTGTYNEQFF	TGTGCCAGCAGTCCCGGGACAGGGACCTACAATGAGCAGTTCTTC
TRBV7-6	few	TRBD1	TRBJ1-1	13	CASSMGQATEAFF	TGTGCCAGCAGCATGGGACAGGCGACAGAAGCTTTCTTT
TRBV30	few	-	TRBJ1-1	12	CAWSPGDTEAFF	TGTGCCTGGAGTCCAGGGGACACTGAAGCTTTCTTT
TRBV6-5	-	-	TRBJ1-2	14	CASRQGTVGYGYTF	TGTGCCAGCAGGCAGGGGACGGTGGGCTATGGCTACACCTTC
TRBV2	-	-	TRBJ2-2	9	CARGEDPFF	TGTGCCAGGGGAGAGGACCCTTTTTTT
TRBV27	-	-	TRBJ2-3	13	CASSFLSTDTQYF	TGTGCCAGCAGTTTTCTCAGCACAGATACGCAGTATTTT
TRBV5-1	-	-	TRBJ2-2	14	CASSSETFTGELFF	TGCGCCAGCAGCTCCGAGACTTTCACCGGGGAGCTGTTTTTT
TRBV5-1	-	-	TRBJ2-5	16	CASSLAAGASEETQYF	TGCGCCAGCAGCTTGGCGGCGGGGGCCTCCGAAGAGACCCAGTACTTC
TRBV29-1	-	TRBD1	TRBJ1-4	15	CSAARTGTTNEKLFF	TGCAGCGCCGCCCGGACAGGGACAACTAATGAAAAACTGTTTTTT
TRBV5-1	-	TRBD1	TRBJ1-4	16	CASSLEGGTGARKLFF	TGCGCCAGCAGCTTGGAGGGAGGGACAGGGGCACGAAAACTGTTTTTT